This T cell receptor (beta chain) came from a study of blood T cell repertoires in COVID-19. Looking at the study overall: T cells, B-cell-depleted T cells, or PBMCs provided the cDNA or gDNA that served as material.

The CDR3 runs 13 residues. The germline V gene encodes CDR1 SGHDN and CDR2 FVKESK. The V gene end was trimmed by 6 bases and the J gene end by 10 bases; junction bases not matched to a gene: 9. Original data processing: Estimates of nucleated cell counts were drawn from the amplification of reference gene primers. The table came from immunoSEQ multiplex PCR; TCRdb's copy has only in-frame clones and leaves some out. For V, J and clone size, that table is used; D and trimming come from the DNA. This sample has around 140,000 clones, with 84% found just once. The source is a man between 60 and 70 years old with acute or convalescent COVID-19. V gene TRBV14 combines with J gene TRBJ2-1, with 7 bases identical to TRBD1. The material sequenced was peripheral blood. As DNA, the CDR3 is TGTGCCAGCAGAGCTCAAGGGGGCGGAGAGCAGTTCTTC. The encoded protein is CASRAQGGGEQFF.